Shown below are 8 T cell receptor beta chains from a single sample sequenced in a study of cytomegalovirus exposure and HLA in healthy donors. PCR was performed using 60 Vbeta and 13 Jbeta primers. The protocol was immunoSEQ multiplex PCR, while the TCRdb copy is restricted to in-frame clones and leaves out a portion. Here the sample spans around 91,000 clones, about nine tenths being singletons. The sample was PBMCs. Receptor source: a young man in good health and CMV-seropositive.

V is TRBV6-1 and J is TRBJ2-1; 8 bases agree with TRBD2. The germline gives CDR1 MNHNS, CDR2 SASEGT. V trimming: 2 bases; J trimming: 6 bases; junction bases outside the gene matches: 6. CDR3 size: 15 residues. The CDR3 DNA is TGTGCCAGCAGTGAATACGGACTAGCCCCCAATGAGCAGTTCTTC. Its protein product is CASSEYGLAPNEQFF.

The chain uses TRBV15 and TRBJ2-7; D may be TRBD2 (7 bases). The CDR3 is 17 residues long. Germline lookup yields CDR1 LNHNV and CDR2 YYDKDF (reference sequence). V lost 0 bases, J lost 0 bases, and 15 bases lay in between. The CDR3 protein is CATSREGGRDRSYEQYF. CDR3 bases: TGTGCCACCAGCAGAGAGGGGGGGCGGGATCGCTCCTACGAGCAGTACTTC.

This chain links TRBV28 with TRBJ2-2; D perhaps matches TRBD2 (6 bases). V was clipped by 7 bases and J by 5 bases, with 17 bases between them. Germline V CDR1 and CDR2: MDHEN, SYDVKM. There are 15 residues in the CDR3. CDR3 sequence: CASNKGLTTTGELFF. CDR3 DNA: TGTGCCAGCAACAAGGGACTGACTACGACCGGGGAGCTGTTTTTT.

The chain links TRBV18 to TRBJ2-5, with D possibly matching TRBD2 (6 bases). Germline lookup yields CDR1 KGHSH and CDR2 LQKENI. The length of the CDR3 is 14 residues. Trimming removed 2 bases from V and 4 bases from J, with 11 bases in between. CDR3 sequence reads: CASSPVGGAETQYF. CDR3 nucleotides: TGTGCCAGCTCACCAGTCGGGGGAGCAGAGACCCAGTACTTC.

CDR3 bases: TGTGCCAGCAGCGCGGGACAGTTTAATCAGCCCCAGCATTTT. Residues: CASSAGQFNQPQHF. The chain is built from TRBV5-6 and TRBJ1-5; 7 positions agree with TRBD1. Germline V gene sequence: CDR1 SGHDT, CDR2 YYEEEE. The junction had 5 bases not matched to a gene; V was cut back by 4 bases and J by 4 bases. The CDR3 consists of 14 residues. Supplemented by reference TRBV5-6 and TRBJ1-5, the full variable domain reads DAGVTQSPTHLIKTRGQQVTLRCSPKSGHDTVSWYQQALGQGPQFIFQYYEEEERQRGNFPDRFSGHQFPNYSSELNVNALLLGDSALYLCASSAGQFNQPQHFGDGTRLSIL.

This rearrangement joins TRBV30 to TRBJ2-7, with 10 bases matching TRBD2. There are 16 residues in the CDR3. Germline loops: CDR1 GTSNPN, CDR2 SVGIG (reference sequence). V lost 1 base, J lost 6 bases, and 12 bases stayed unmatched. CDR3 nucleotides: TGTGCCTGGAGTGACAGCCTCCTAGCGGGAGAGGTCGAGCAGTACTTC. This translates into CAWSDSLLAGEVEQYF.

The rearrangement uses TRBV27 and TRBJ1-5, with a weak D call TRBD1 (5 bases). Germline assignment: CDR1 MNHEY and CDR2 SMNVEV (reference sequence). The CDR3 sequence is 15 residues long. V dropped 3 bases and J dropped 7 bases, with 16 bases sitting between them. DNA of the CDR3: TGTGCCAGCAGTTTCGGTCAGGGCGGTGGGCAGCCCCAGCATTTT. Its protein is CASSFGQGGGQPQHF.

The V gene is TRBV2, the J gene TRBJ2-1; 15 bases are a match to TRBD2. The CDR3 loop spans 15 amino acids. Germline loops: CDR1 SNHLY, CDR2 FYNNEI. Unmatched junction bases numbered 5, after V lost 5 bases and J lost 9 bases. CDR3 region: CASSPGLAGGSEQFF. For the CDR3, the DNA is TGTGCCAGCAGTCCGGGACTAGCGGGAGGTAGTGAGCAGTTCTTC.